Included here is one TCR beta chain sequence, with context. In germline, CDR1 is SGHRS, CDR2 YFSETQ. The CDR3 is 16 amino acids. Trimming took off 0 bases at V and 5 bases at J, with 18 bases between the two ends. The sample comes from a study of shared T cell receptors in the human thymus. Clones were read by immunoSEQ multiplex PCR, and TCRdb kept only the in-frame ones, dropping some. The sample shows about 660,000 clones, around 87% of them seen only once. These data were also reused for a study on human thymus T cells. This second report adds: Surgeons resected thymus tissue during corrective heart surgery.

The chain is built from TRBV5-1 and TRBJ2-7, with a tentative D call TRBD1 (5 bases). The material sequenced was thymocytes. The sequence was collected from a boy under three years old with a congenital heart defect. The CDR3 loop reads CASSLGYGQMADEQYF. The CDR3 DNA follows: TGCGCCAGCAGCTTGGGCTACGGACAAATGGCGGACGAGCAGTACTTC.